This TCR beta chain was sequenced for a study of technical replicates of blood from several donors. Sequenced by immunoSEQ multiplex PCR; TCRdb stores in-frame clones only, minus some. The table has about 95,000 clones, approximately 95% seen once; the top ten hold around 0.3%. Germline CDR1 and CDR2: GTSNPN and SVGIG (reference sequence). This CDR3 has 16 residues. V dropped 3 bases and J dropped 4; count of bases not matched to a gene: 10. Sequenced: T cells isolated from PBMCs. The genes are TRBV30 and TRBJ2-7; 12 bases agree with TRBD1. The origin of this receptor is a human donor in good health. The CDR3 is CAWRQSGTGGIYEQYF. The DNA for the CDR3 is TGTGCCTGGAGGCAATCTGGGACAGGGGGCATTTACGAGCAGTACTTC.